These T cell receptor beta chains were read from a single sample in a study of blood T cell repertoires in COVID-19. Some clones are missing from TCRdb's copy, which holds only in-frame ones; the method was immunoSEQ multiplex PCR. Of some 400,000 clones in the sample, around 87% were seen once. Sequenced material: PBMCs or T cells enriched from blood (not recorded which). These receptors originate from a man aged 30 to 39 who had recovered from COVID-19. CDR3s include the opening cysteine and the closing phenylalanine or tryptophan. Fields, in order: clone size, V gene, CDR3 protein. Where a row states a size, it is once, few, many or the class of an expanded clone; other rows omit it.

size: NA; V: TRBV2; CDR3: CASREGTGRDTQYF
size: once; V: TRBV9; CDR3: CASSVVTGEKLFF
size: NA; V: TRBV5-5; CDR3: CASSSGTEAYGYTF
size: NA; V: TRBV6-2/TRBV6-3; CDR3: CASSYPKGLGETQYF
size: NA; V: TRBV5-1; CDR3: CASSPAGVLGYTF
size: NA; V: TRBV7-2; CDR3: CASSLALTGHGYTF
size: NA; V: TRBV5-5; CDR3: CASSWDRSGGYTF
size: NA; V: TRBV6-5; CDR3: CASRKGFAEAFF
size: few; V: TRBV5-6; CDR3: CASSLGGVYTQYF
size: NA; V: TRBV30; CDR3: CAWTPRDRDSGNTIYF
size: once; V: TRBV6-5; CDR3: CASRWTGSNTEAFF
size: NA; V: TRBV27; CDR3: CASSLGVHAGNTIYF
size: NA; V: TRBV5-1; CDR3: CASRSGLTTDTQYF
size: few; V: TRBV19; CDR3: CASTITQGYYGYTF
size: NA; V: TRBV7-2; CDR3: CASSFSGGNSPLHF
size: NA; V: TRBV6-4; CDR3: CASRQGGTNYGYTF
size: NA; V: TRBV25-1; CDR3: CASSRGQPGNQPQHF
size: NA; V: TRBV6-5; CDR3: CASSYSRSGNTIYF
size: NA; V: TRBV12-3/TRBV12-4; CDR3: CASSLPSRRQYF
size: NA; V: TRBV13; CDR3: CASSLRGGRNTEAFF
size: NA; V: TRBV25-1; CDR3: CASSEPGDYGYTF
size: NA; V: TRBV12-3/TRBV12-4; CDR3: CASSSGVAGYTF
size: NA; V: TRBV10-2; CDR3: CASSDGQRRIGTDTQYF
size: NA; V: TRBV6-2/TRBV6-3; CDR3: CASSYGETNYGYTF
size: once; V: TRBV27; CDR3: CASSFVSEYTQYF
size: NA; V: TRBV6-2/TRBV6-3; CDR3: CASSYQGSYGYTF
size: once; V: TRBV19; CDR3: CASSRREVGELFF
size: NA; V: TRBV4-2; CDR3: CASSQVSAGGRSGYTF
size: NA; V: TRBV6-1; CDR3: CASSENQGMNTEAFF
size: NA; V: TRBV9; CDR3: CASSVGTGGNTIYF
size: NA; V: TRBV10-3; CDR3: CAIMGTGIFEQYF
size: NA; V: TRBV5-1; CDR3: CASSPPGQGTGELFF
size: NA; V: TRBV6-1; CDR3: CASSEYTGVYGYTF
size: NA; V: TRBV4-3; CDR3: CASSPRQSYEQYF
size: NA; V: TRBV28; CDR3: CASTTTTGRWAIYF
size: NA; V: TRBV4-2; CDR3: CASSRTDRGTGELFF
size: NA; V: TRBV7-2; CDR3: CASSTLGRDWTYEQYF
size: NA; V: TRBV7-6; CDR3: CASSSGQVNTGELFF
size: NA; V: TRBV9; CDR3: CASSDGREVYGYTF
size: NA; V: TRBV5-1; CDR3: CASSRGSSTDTQYF
size: NA; V: TRBV5-7; CDR3: CASKREQYF
size: NA; V: TRBV2; CDR3: CASSTRSSYNSPLHF
size: many; V: TRBV19; CDR3: CASSRQTEAFF
size: few; V: TRBV3-1/TRBV3-2; CDR3: CASSQSGDTQYF
size: NA; V: TRBV5-6; CDR3: CASSLAQSSRPGGDYGYTF
size: NA; V: TRBV9; CDR3: CASSPGGRTEAFF
size: NA; V: TRBV9; CDR3: CASSVGLAGDTGTGELFF
size: once; V: TRBV5-1; CDR3: CASSLEGAVEAFF
size: NA; V: TRBV25-1; CDR3: CASSVLRTDSGNTIYF
size: NA; V: TRBV4-1; CDR3: CASSQDGQANQPQHF
size: NA; V: TRBV2; CDR3: CAREVESGGDNEQFF
size: NA; V: TRBV18; CDR3: CASSPSSLQGNTEAFF
size: NA; V: TRBV27; CDR3: CASSLFGRGNGDGYTF
size: NA; V: TRBV5-1; CDR3: CASTRGGAINTGELFF
size: NA; V: TRBV7-9; CDR3: CASSRLAGGPSGDTQYF
size: NA; V: TRBV2; CDR3: CASSEQGAGTDTQYF
size: NA; V: TRBV7-6; CDR3: CASSYGQGFGEKLFF
size: NA; V: TRBV27; CDR3: CASSLAARQGASTNYGYTF
size: NA; V: TRBV5-1; CDR3: CASSRELNQPQHF
size: NA; V: TRBV11-2; CDR3: CASSRSGGVQETQYF